The following is a TCR beta chain sequence with its context. This record comes from a study of blood T cell repertoires in COVID-19. Study context: The samples span acute and convalescent COVID-19 from the United States, Italy and Spain. PBMCs, B-cell-depleted T cells, or T cells provided the cDNA or gDNA that made up the material.

There are 17 residues in the CDR3. The V gene's germline CDR1 is MGHRA and CDR2 YSYEKL. V lost 0 bases to trimming and J lost 2 bases; unmatched junction nucleotides: 6. Per the original methods: For nucleated cells, counts were estimated from reference gene primer amplification. Sequencing was performed with immunoSEQ multiplex PCR; in TCRdb, only in-frame clones are kept and a portion is missing. V and J calls and clone size are as listed in that table; D and trimming were resolved from the DNA. The sample carries fewer than 200,000 clones, roughly 80% recorded once. J is TRBJ2-3 and V is TRBV4-1, with 9 nucleotides matching TRBD2. The sequence came from a man aged 55 to 70 with acute or convalescent COVID-19. The source material was peripheral blood. The CDR3 loop is CASSQDHSGGYTDTQYF. The CDR3, as DNA: TGCGCCAGCAGCCAAGATCATAGCGGGGGCTACACAGATACGCAGTATTTT.